This TCR beta chain derives from a study of T-cell memory formation after mild COVID-19 (TCRdb year 2021). Regarding the study in general: TCR sequence clusters from the two donors were largely donor specific. In a couple of donors, T-cell clones that expanded and contracted after mild COVID-19 were tracked by sequencing TCRalpha and TCRbeta repertoires over time. Two young, previously healthy adult volunteers, one female and one male, were included in the cohort. General findings and caveats noted by the study authors: The study included only a couple of mild cases, and larger cohorts that include severe cases with pre-infection samples were judged to be necessary. Contracting CD4+ clones turned up mainly in the CM and EM memory subsets, whereas EMRA was where CD8+ clones were enriched. From day 15 to 85, contracting clones showed balanced CD4/CD8 phenotypes, whereas a second wave of clones that expanded from day 15 to 37 leaned towards CD4+. Some responding clones were detected in pre-infection memory, which suggested that pre-existing cross-reactive memory T cells had joined the SARS-CoV-2 response. Whether the second-wave clones peaking on day 37 were SARS-CoV-2 specific was not confirmed.

Including the terminal cysteine and phenylalanine, the CDR3 comprises 14 residues. Only the CDR3 portion is preserved as DNA: 42 bases, with reading frame beginning at the first base. Based on the germline V gene, the CDR1 and CDR2 sequences are MNHEY and SVGAGI. V loses 2 bases at its end and J loses 8 bases; junction bases beyond the gene matches: 5. Sequenced on an Illumina NovaSeq 6000. TCRalpha and TCRbeta cDNA libraries were built by 5'RACE with constant-segment primers, adding sample barcodes and unique molecular identifiers. RNA was extracted from every sample with Trizol reagent. Libraries were amplified in two PCR steps, with a second sample barcode and Illumina TruSeq adapters added in the second step. Sequencing of libraries was performed on an Illumina NovaSeq with 2 x 150 bp paired-end reads. Per the source publication's procedure: The reads were demultiplexed and collapsed into UMI-guided consensus sequences using migec v1.2.7. Using mixcr v2.1.11, the UMI consensuses were aligned to TRA and TRB V and J templates and assembled into clonotypes. A clonotype was counted as expanded or contracted only when both edgeR and NoisET called the clonotype significant, with the noise models trained on biological replicates. For edgeR calls, the cutoffs were a false discovery rate-adjusted p below 0.01 and a log2 fold-change threshold of 1. As an exploratory analysis of dynamics, max-normalized trajectories of the 1000 most abundant clonotypes were examined by PCA with hierarchical clustering. Separately sequenced CD4+ and CD8+ repertoires were used to assign the CD4 or CD8 phenotype of responding clones. TCRdb trimmed public reads at Q25 via fastp, called clones via MiXCR and kept in-frame beta chains. CDR3 protein duplicates are merged, each entry listing the most common genes and DNA. TCRdb's processing, not the authors', yielded these V and J calls. Within this sample are approximately 290,000 distinct CDR3 sequences, with 15% to 20% of them counted one time only. In total, the top ten clones hold under 25% of the sample.

Ficoll-Paque density gradient centrifugation was used to isolate PBMCs. Worth noting for this clonotype: The specificity of this receptor is unknown. Base qualities are not at hand, and no much larger clone is one base apart.

The sequenced sample was PBMCs or a T cell subset sorted from them (not recorded which). In this chain, TRBV6-5 is recombined with TRBJ1-1; TRBD1 agrees with 10 junctional bases. The origin of this receptor is a man aged 18 to 35 who had mild COVID-19 (a few samples of this study predate the infection). The sample titles of this study are shuffled in the database, so cell type and time point are left out; the donor was told from shared clones. The DNA reads as follows: TGTGCCAGCAGTTACGGGACAGGGGCGTTCGAAGCTTTCTTT. This is translated as CASSYGTGAFEAFF.